This TCR beta chain was recorded in a study of blood T cell repertoires in COVID-19. Only in-frame clones appear in the TCRdb table, and some are missing; sequencing was by immunoSEQ multiplex PCR. The sample records 240,000 or so clones, approximately 82% being singletons. Trimming cost V 0 bases and J 7 bases, with 13 bases left between them. The CDR3 is 14 residues long. Germline loops: CDR1 SGDLS, CDR2 YYNGEE. This clone was seen a handful of times. The chain joins TRBV9 to TRBJ1-2; maybe TRBD1 (5 bases). This sequence originates from a man aged 25 to 45 who had recovered from COVID-19. The sequenced material came from peripheral blood. The CDR3 protein is CASSVVPGVGGYTF. The CDR3 DNA follows: TGTGCCAGCAGCGTAGTTCCGGGGGTGGGTGGCTACACCTTC.